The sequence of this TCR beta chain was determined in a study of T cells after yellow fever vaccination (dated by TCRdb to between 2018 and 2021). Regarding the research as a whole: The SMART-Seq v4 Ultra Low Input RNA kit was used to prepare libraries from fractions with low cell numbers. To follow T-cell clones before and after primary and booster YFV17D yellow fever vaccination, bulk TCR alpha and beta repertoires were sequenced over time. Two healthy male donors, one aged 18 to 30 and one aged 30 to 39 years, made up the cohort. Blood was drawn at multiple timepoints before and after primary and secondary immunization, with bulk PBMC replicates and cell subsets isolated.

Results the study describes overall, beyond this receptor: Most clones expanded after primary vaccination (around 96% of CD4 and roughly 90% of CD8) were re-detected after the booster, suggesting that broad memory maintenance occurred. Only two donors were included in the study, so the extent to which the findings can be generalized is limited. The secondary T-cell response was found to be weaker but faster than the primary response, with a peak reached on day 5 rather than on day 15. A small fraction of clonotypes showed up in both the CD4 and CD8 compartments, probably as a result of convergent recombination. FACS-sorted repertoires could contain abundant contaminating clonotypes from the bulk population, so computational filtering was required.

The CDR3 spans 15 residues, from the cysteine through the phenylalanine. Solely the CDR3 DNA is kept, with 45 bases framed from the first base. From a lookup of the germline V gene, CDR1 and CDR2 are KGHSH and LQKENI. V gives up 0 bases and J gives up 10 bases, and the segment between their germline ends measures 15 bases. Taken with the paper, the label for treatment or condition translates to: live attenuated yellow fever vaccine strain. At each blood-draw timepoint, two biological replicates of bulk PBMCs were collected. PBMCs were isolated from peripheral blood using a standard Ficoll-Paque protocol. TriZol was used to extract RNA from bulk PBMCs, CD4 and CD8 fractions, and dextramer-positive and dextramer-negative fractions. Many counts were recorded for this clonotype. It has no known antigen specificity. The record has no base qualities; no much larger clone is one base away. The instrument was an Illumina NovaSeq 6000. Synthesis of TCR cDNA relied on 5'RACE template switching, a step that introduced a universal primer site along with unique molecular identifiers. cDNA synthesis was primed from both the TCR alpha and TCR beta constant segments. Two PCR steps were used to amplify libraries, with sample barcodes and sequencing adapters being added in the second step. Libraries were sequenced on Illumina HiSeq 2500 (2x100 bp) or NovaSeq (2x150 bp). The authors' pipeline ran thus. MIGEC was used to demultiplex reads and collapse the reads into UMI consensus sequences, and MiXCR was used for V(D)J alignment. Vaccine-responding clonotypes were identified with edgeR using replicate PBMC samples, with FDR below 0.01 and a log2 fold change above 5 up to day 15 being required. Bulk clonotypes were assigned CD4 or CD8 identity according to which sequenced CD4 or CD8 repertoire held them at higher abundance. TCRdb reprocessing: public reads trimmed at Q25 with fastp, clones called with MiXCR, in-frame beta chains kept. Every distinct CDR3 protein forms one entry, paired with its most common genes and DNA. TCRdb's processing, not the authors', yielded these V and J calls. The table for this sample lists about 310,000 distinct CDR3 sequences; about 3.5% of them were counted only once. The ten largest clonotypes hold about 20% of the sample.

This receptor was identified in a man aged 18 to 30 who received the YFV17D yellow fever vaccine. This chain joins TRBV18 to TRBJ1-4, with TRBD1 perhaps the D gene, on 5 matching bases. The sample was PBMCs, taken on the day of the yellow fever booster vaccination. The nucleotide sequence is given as TGTGCCAGCTCACCACCCGGGGGGACTTTCGCAAAACTGTTTTTT. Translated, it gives CASSPPGGTFAKLFF.